These T cell receptor beta chains were read from a single sample in a study of blood T cell repertoires in COVID-19. Produced via immunoSEQ multiplex PCR; TCRdb's table is partial and in-frame only. This table holds 150,000 or so clones, about four fifths found once. The sequencing sample was made of PBMCs or T cells enriched from blood (not recorded which). These receptors were obtained from a woman aged 55-75 years who had recovered from COVID-19. Each CDR3 is given without its conserved first and last residue. Some rows have no size entry. The others give once, few or many, or a class for an expanded clone.

V	J	size	CDR3
TRBV7-2	TRBJ2-5	NA	AIGLRGEVETQY
TRBV27	TRBJ1-3	NA	ASTSSSSGNTIY
TRBV29-1	TRBJ2-6	NA	SVGMGGSGANVLT
TRBV5-4	TRBJ1-1	NA	ASSLEGFDTEAF
TRBV9	TRBJ2-1	NA	ASSAPGLAPGEQF
TRBV11-2	TRBJ2-1	NA	ASSPRTSFYNEQF
TRBV4-1	TRBJ2-7	NA	ASSQTGSYEQY
TRBV6-4	TRBJ1-6	NA	ASSEGQDNSPLH
TRBV5-1	TRBJ1-1	NA	ASSRTGEERSEAF
TRBV19	TRBJ2-4	NA	ASSLGLADNSLAKNIQY
TRBV30	TRBJ2-3	NA	AWRSLAGGTDTQY
TRBV15	TRBJ2-7	NA	ATSRGASGGDEQY
TRBV7-2	TRBJ1-1	NA	ASSYQGNTEAF
TRBV6-6	TRBJ2-7	NA	ASSPGTGGTYEQY
TRBV11-3	TRBJ1-5	NA	ASSLTGIDQPQH
TRBV29-1	TRBJ1-3	NA	SVEVLYSGNTIY
TRBV7-3	TRBJ2-4	NA	ASSLTGTGGFKNIQY
TRBV9	TRBJ2-6	once	ASSVDGRPGANVLT
TRBV7-9	TRBJ2-7	NA	ASRSIGEQY
TRBV9	TRBJ2-7	NA	ASSVSGGISGEQY
TRBV7-2	TRBJ2-7	NA	ASSSRAGSFQY
TRBV7-6	TRBJ1-2	NA	AGGQGPAYGYT
TRBV7-6	TRBJ1-1	NA	ASSFQGAKAF
TRBV19	TRBJ2-3	NA	ASSIRGDTDTQY
TRBV30	TRBJ1-3	NA	AWSVDLSGNTIY
TRBV2	TRBJ1-4	NA	ASAGGEKLF
TRBV10-1	TRBJ1-1	NA	ASSLSGNTEAF
TRBV5-1	TRBJ1-1	NA	ASSFGGTGIMGTEAF
TRBV3-1/TRBV3-2	TRBJ1-4	NA	ASSPGQEEKLF
TRBV7-2	TRBJ1-3	NA	ASSLEGPRKGNTIY
TRBV2	TRBJ1-4	NA	ASSRDQGNNEKLF
TRBV19	TRBJ1-2	once	ASSFAGVYYGYT
TRBV6-5	TRBJ1-2	few	ASSYSQGLGYT
TRBV9	TRBJ2-2	once	ASSHGRADTGELF
TRBV5-6	TRBJ2-3	few	ASSLASLDTQY
TRBV13	TRBJ2-1	NA	ASSHTLAGQNEQF
TRBV5-4	TRBJ1-1	NA	ASSGGVNTEAF
TRBV2	TRBJ1-2	NA	ASSEEGTAGYT
TRBV27	TRBJ1-4	NA	ASSSAGLKLF
TRBV6-2/TRBV6-3	TRBJ2-3	NA	ASSYSAPSLAGEGNTQY
TRBV6-5	TRBJ1-1	NA	ASSAWRLNTEAF
TRBV5-1	TRBJ2-3	once	ASRETVSSTDTQY
TRBV18	TRBJ1-1	NA	ASSPLRGDGNTEAF
TRBV5-8	TRBJ1-6	once	ASTDSRNSPLH
TRBV5-1	TRBJ1-3	NA	ASSPGTASGNTIY
TRBV9	TRBJ1-4	NA	ASSESGKSNEKLF
TRBV6-1	TRBJ2-3	NA	ASSEARLAAID
TRBV27	TRBJ2-2	few	ASSYKRVNTGELF